This T cell receptor (beta chain) was captured in a study of vaccination effects on CD4 cells after COVID-19. Across the whole study: Participants were given two doses of BNT162b2 or mRNA-1273 vaccine. Study findings and constraints: From healthy vaccinees, only 1 of 255 vaccine-induced clones also reacted to common cold coronaviruses. There was marked clonal contraction among infection- and vaccine-induced clones late after vaccination.

The CDR3 consists of 14 residues. Germline CDR1 SGHDT, CDR2 YYEEEE. Trimming cost V 5 bases and J 3 bases, with 14 bases left between them. Prior to sequencing, the ViraFEST assay stimulated PBMC with viral peptide pools, which expanded the antigen-specific CD4+ T cells. Investigators separated out CD4+ T cells once around nine days of culture had passed. The authors exchanged half the medium for IL-2 medium on days 3 and 7. This clone has more than one count but fewer than ten. What it binds is not known. Libraries were prepared by immunoSEQ multiplex PCR; TCRdb keeps only in-frame clonotypes and omits some of them. The sample yields about 60,000 clones, 80% to 90% seen once.

The specimen was CD4+ T cells from PBMCs cultured with HCoV-229E spike peptides, collected before COVID-19 vaccination. This receptor was identified in a human donor who received a COVID-19 vaccine. V and J are TRBV5-6 and TRBJ1-2, with D perhaps TRBD1 (6 bases). CDR3 in amino acids: CASRNTGRDYGYTF. CDR3 DNA: TGTGCCAGCAGGAACACAGGGAGAGACTATGGCTACACCTTC.